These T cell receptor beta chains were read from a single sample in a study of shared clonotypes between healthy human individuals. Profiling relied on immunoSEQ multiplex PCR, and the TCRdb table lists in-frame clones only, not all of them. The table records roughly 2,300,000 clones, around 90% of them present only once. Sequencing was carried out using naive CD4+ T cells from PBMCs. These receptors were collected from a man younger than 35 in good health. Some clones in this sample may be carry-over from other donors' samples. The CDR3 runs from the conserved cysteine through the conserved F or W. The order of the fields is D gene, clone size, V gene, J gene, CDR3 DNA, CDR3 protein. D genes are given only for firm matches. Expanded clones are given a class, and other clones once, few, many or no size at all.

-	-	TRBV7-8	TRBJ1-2	TGTGCCAGCAGCTTAGCTTGGGGGAGGGTTCGGAGTGGCTACACCTTC	CASSLAWGRVRSGYTF
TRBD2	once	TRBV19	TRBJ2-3	TGTGCCAGTAGCCTCACGGACCGGCTAGCGGAGAACACAGATACGCAGTATTTT	CASSLTDRLAENTDTQYF
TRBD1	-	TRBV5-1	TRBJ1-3	TGCGCCAGCAGCGGGACAGGGACGGCGTACTCTGGAAACACCATATATTTT	CASSGTGTAYSGNTIYF
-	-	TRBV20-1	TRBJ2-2	TGCAGTGCCCTCATTGCCGGGGAGCTGTTTTTT	CSALIAGELFF
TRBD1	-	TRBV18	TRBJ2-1	TGTGCCAGCTCAACCGGGACAGGGGTCCACAATGAGCAGTTCTTC	CASSTGTGVHNEQFF
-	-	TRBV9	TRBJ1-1	TGTGCCAGCAGCGCCACCCCCGGGGTGAACACTGAAGCTTTCTTT	CASSATPGVNTEAFF
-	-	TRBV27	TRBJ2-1	TGTGCCAGCAGTTTGAGGGGCAGGGGCGACTCCTACAATGAGCAGTTCTTC	CASSLRGRGDSYNEQFF
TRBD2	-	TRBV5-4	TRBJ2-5	TGTGCCAGCAGCTTGGGGCTAGCGGGAGTCGAGACCCAGTACTTC	CASSLGLAGVETQYF
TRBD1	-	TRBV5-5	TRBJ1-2	TGTGCCAGCAGCTTGCTAGAGACAGGGGGCCACGTCGCCTTC	CASSLLETGGHVAF
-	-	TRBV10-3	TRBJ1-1	TGTGCCATCTTGTCGAATCCCGGACGGTTGAACACTGAAGCTTTCTTT	CAILSNPGRLNTEAFF
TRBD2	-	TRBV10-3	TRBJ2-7	TGTGCCATCGCATGGCTAGCGGGAGTGATTGGCGAGCAGTACTTC	CAIAWLAGVIGEQYF
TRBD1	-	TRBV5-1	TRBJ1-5	TGCGCCAGCAGAGAGGGACAGGGAGGGTCCAATCAGCCCCAGCATTTT	CASREGQGGSNQPQHF
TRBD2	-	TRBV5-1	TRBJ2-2	TGCGCCAGCAGCTTAGCGGGAGATTCCGCCGGGGAGCTGTTTTTT	CASSLAGDSAGELFF
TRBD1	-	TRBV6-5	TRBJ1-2	TGTGCCAGCAGTTACTCAGGCAGGGGGTATGGCTACACCTTC	CASSYSGRGYGYTF
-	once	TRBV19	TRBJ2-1	TGTGCCACCGCGGCCTACTTCAGCTCCTACAATGAGCAGTTCTTC	CATAAYFSSYNEQFF
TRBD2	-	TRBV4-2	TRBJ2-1	TGTGCCAGCAGCCAAGATCCCGCTAGCGGGAGGTCGAATGAGCAGTTCTTC	CASSQDPASGRSNEQFF
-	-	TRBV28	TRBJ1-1	TGTGCCAGCAGTGGTCAGAGGGGTGTGACTGAAGCTTTCTTT	CASSGQRGVTEAFF
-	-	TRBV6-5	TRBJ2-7	TGTGCCAGCAGTTTATCAGGGAAGCAGTACTTC	CASSLSGKQYF
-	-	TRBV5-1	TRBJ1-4	TGCGCCAGCAGCCGAACCCGGGACACTAATGAAAAACTGTTTTTT	CASSRTRDTNEKLFF
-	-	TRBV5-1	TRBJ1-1	TGCGCCAGCAGCCCCCGAGACATGGGACGAAACACTGAAGCTTTCTTT	CASSPRDMGRNTEAFF
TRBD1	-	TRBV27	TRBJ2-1	TGTGCCAGCAGTCACAGACAGGGGAGCCCGTGGGATGAGCAGTTCTTC	CASSHRQGSPWDEQFF
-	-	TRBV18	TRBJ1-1	TGTGCCAGCTCACCAGAAGGGGGCACTGAAGCTTTCTTT	CASSPEGGTEAFF
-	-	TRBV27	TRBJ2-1	TGTGCCAGCAGTGAGTACAGGGAAGTCGGGAACAATGAGCAGTTCTTC	CASSEYREVGNNEQFF
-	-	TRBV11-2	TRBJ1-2	TGTGCCAGCAGCTTATCGAGGTCGACTGGCTACACCTTC	CASSLSRSTGYTF
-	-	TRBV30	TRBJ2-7	TGTGCCTGGAGCCCCCCCCTCCGGCCTAACGAGCAGTACTTC	CAWSPPLRPNEQYF
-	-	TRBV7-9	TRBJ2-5	TGTGCCAGCAGCTCCAGTGAAGAGCAGTACTTC	CASSSSEEQYF
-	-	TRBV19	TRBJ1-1	TGTGCCAGTAGTGCCCTTGGGGACACTGAAGCTTTCTTT	CASSALGDTEAFF
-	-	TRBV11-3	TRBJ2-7	TGTGCCAGCAGCTTTCGAGTGGGCTACGAGCAGTACTTC	CASSFRVGYEQYF
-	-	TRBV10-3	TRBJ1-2	TGTGCCATCGGAGCAAGCCCTAACTATGGCTACACCTTC	CAIGASPNYGYTF
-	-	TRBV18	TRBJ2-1	TGTGCCAGCTCACCGCGTCTGGACAACAATGAGCAGTTCTTC	CASSPRLDNNEQFF
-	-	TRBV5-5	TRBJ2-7	TGTGCCAGCAGCTTGGACGGGGACACCTCTTACTACGAGCAGTACTTC	CASSLDGDTSYYEQYF
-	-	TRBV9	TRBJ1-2	TGTGCCAGCACCCTAGGTATCTGGGGATCTGGCTATGGCTACACCTTC	CASTLGIWGSGYGYTF
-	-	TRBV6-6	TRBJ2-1	TGTGCCAGCAGTTACCGGGACTACAATGAGCAGTTCTTC	CASSYRDYNEQFF
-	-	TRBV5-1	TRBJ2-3	TGCGCCAGCAGCTTAGCCGCAGATACGCAGTATTTT	CASSLAADTQYF
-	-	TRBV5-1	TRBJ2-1	TGCGCCAGCAGCGAACCGGCGGGACCGTCCTACAATGAGCAGTTCTTC	CASSEPAGPSYNEQFF
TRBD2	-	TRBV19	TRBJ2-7	TGTGCCAGTAGTATGACTAGCGGGAGGGCCTACGAGCAGTACTTC	CASSMTSGRAYEQYF
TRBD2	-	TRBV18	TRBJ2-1	TGTGCCAGCTCACCAAGGGCGGGAGATGATGAGCAGTTCTTC	CASSPRAGDDEQFF
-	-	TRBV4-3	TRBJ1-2	TGCGCCAGCAGCCAAGTATATGGGACGCCGAACTATGGCTACACCTTC	CASSQVYGTPNYGYTF